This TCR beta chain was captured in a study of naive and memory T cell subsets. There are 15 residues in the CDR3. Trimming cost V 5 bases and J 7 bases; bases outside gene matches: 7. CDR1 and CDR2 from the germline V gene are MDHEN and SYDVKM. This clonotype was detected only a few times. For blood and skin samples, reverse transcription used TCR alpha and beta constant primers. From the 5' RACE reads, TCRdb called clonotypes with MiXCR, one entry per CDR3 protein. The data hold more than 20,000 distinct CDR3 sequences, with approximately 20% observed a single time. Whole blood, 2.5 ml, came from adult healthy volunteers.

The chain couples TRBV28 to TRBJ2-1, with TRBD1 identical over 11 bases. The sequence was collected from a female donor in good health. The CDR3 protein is CASSLPGQGGNEQFF. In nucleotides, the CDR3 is TGTGCCAGCAGTCTTCCGGGACAGGGGGGTAATGAGCAGTTCTTC.